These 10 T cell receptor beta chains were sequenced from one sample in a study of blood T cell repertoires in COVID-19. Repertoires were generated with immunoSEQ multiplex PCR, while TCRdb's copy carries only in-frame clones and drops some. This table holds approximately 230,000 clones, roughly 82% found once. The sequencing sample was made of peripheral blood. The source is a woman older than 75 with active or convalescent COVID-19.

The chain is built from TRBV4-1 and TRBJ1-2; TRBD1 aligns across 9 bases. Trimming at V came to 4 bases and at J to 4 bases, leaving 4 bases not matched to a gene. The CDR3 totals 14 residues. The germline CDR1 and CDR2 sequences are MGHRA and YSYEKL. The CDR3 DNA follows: TGCGCCAGCAGCCGGGAGGGACAGGGCTATGGCTACACCTTC. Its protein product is CASSREGQGYGYTF.

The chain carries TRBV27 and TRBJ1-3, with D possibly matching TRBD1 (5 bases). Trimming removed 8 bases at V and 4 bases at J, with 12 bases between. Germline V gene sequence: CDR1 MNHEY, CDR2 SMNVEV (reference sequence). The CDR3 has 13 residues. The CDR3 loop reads CASGAISGNTIYF. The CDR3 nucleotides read TGTGCCAGCGGGGCGATTTCAGGAAACACCATATATTTT.

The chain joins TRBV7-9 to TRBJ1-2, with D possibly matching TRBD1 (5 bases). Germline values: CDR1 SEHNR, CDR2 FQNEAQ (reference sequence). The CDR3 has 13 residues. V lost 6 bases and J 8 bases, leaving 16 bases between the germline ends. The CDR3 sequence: CASSPESSGGYTF. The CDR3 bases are TGTGCCAGCAGTCCCGAGTCGTCAGGGGGCTACACCTTC.

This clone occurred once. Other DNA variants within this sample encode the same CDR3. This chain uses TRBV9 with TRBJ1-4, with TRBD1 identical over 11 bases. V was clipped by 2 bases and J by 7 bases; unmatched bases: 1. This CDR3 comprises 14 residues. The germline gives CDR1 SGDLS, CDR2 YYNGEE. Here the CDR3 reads CASSVGTGGEKLFF. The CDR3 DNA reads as TGTGCCAGCAGCGTCGGGACAGGGGGTGAAAAACTGTTTTTT.

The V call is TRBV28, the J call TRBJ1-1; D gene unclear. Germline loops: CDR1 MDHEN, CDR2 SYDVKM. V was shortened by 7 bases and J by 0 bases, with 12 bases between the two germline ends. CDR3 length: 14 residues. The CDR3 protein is CASTLGGMNTEAFF. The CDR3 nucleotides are TGTGCCAGCACATTGGGAGGTATGAACACTGAAGCTTTCTTT.

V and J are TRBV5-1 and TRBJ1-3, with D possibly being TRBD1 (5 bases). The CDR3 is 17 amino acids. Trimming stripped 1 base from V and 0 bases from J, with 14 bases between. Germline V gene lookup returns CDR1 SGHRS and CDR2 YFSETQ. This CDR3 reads CASSLRVAGTSGNTIYF. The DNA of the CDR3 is TGCGCCAGCAGCTTGCGAGTGGCGGGGACCTCTGGAAACACCATATATTTT.

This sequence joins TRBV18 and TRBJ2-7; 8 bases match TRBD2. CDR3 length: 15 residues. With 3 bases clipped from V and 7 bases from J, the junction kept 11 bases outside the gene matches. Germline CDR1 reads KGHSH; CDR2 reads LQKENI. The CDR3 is CASSPNERGQGEQYF. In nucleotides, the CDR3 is TGTGCCAGCTCACCGAACGAGCGGGGGCAAGGTGAGCAGTACTTC.

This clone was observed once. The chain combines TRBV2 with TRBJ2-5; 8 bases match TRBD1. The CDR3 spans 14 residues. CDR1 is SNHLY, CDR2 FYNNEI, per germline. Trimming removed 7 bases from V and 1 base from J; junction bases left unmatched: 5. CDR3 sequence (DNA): TGTGCCAGCAACTCTGGACAGGGCCAAGAGACCCAGTACTTC. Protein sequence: CASNSGQGQETQYF. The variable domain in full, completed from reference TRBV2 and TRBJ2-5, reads EPEVTQTPSHQVTQMGQEVILRCVPISNHLYFYWYRQILGQKVEFLVSFYNNEISEKSEIFDDQFSVERPDGSNFTLKIRSTKLEDSAMYFCASNSGQGQETQYFGPGTRLLVL.

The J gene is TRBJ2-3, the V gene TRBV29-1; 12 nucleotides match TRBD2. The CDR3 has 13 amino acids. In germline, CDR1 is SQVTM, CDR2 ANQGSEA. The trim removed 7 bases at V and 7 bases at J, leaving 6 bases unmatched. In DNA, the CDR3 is TGCAGCGGGACTAGCGGGATAGGAAATACGCAGTATTTT. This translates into CSGTSGIGNTQYF.

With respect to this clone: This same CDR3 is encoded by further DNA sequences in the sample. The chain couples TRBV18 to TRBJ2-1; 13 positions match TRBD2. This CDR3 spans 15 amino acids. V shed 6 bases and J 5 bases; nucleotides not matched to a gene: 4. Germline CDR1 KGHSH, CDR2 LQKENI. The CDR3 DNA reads TGTGCCAGCTCCCGAGGACTAGCGGGGGACAATGAGCAGTTCTTC. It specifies CASSRGLAGDNEQFF.